This entry describes one TCR beta chain. This specimen comes from a study of blood T cell repertoires in COVID-19. Sequencing was performed with immunoSEQ multiplex PCR; in TCRdb, only in-frame clones are kept and a portion is missing. Among 150,000 to 200,000 clones listed, around 86% were seen once. The J segment lost 3 bases and the V segment lost 11 bases, leaving 10 bases of the junction unmatched. The CDR3 runs 13 residues. The germline V gene encodes CDR1 MNHEY and CDR2 SMNVEV (reference sequence). The TCR originated in a woman in her 40s with acute or convalescent COVID-19. The V call is TRBV27, the J call TRBJ2-7; TRBD1 agrees at 7 bases. Input material: peripheral blood. The CDR3 sequence: CAGQTGTNYEQYF. As DNA, the CDR3 is TGTGCCGGCCAGACAGGGACGAACTACGAGCAGTACTTC.